This T cell receptor beta chain appears in the sequencing data of a study of cytomegalovirus exposure and HLA in healthy donors. Background on the study: The roughly 100 million unique TCR beta sequences, from around 200 million T cells, were found by an earlier analysis. HLA-typed donors contributed some 85 million unique TCRs, which were held in an early data release.

The V and J ends lost 6 bases and 2 bases respectively, with 14 bases between them. Germline V gives CDR1 LNHDA, CDR2 SQIVND (reference sequence). This CDR3 has 16 amino acids. PCR amplification relied on 60 Vbeta primers (plus 13 Jbeta primers). Libraries were prepared by immunoSEQ multiplex PCR; TCRdb keeps only in-frame clonotypes and omits some of them. The sample contains 45,000 to 70,000 clones, 70% to 85% of which appear only once. Broader study findings: A later analysis appeared to link common viral pathogens to several of the most significant clusters. Solely CMV serostatus was available to characterize immune exposure.

To note about this clone: What it recognizes is unknown.

The rearrangement links TRBV19 to TRBJ2-6; D possibly corresponds to TRBD2 (6 bases). The sequencing sample was made of PBMCs. This clonotype originated in a man in his fifties or sixties in good health and CMV-seronegative. For the CDR3, the DNA is TGTGCCAGTAGAGGAAGTGGGGGGACTGGGGCCAACGTCCTGACTTTC. Translating it yields CASRGSGGTGANVLTF.